This T cell receptor beta chain was captured in a study of T cells expressing NK-cell markers. Whole-study results and caveats: Of the CD8+ T cells in about 6 donors, about 1.0-7.5% belonged to dominant NKG2C+ clonotypes. A few of the donors also had these clonotypes leading their CD3+CD56-NKG2C+ fraction.

To note about this clonotype: Its target is unknown.

Germline values: CDR1 SEHNR, CDR2 FQNEAQ (reference sequence). CDR3 size: 16 residues. Reprocessing the 5' RACE reads, TCRdb reports a single entry for every CDR3 protein and omits DNA. The sample table includes about 380,000 distinct CDR3 sequences. The receptor was derived from a man aged 18-75 years in good health. This chain links TRBV7-9 with TRBJ1-4; the D call of TRBD1 rests on TCRdb alone, since no DNA is present to check it. Input material: blood T cells: a sorted CD56 or NKG2C T cell subset, CD4+ or CD8+ T cells, or bulk PBMC T cells (not recorded which). CDR3 sequence: CASSPPGSRIREKLFF.